These 9 T cell receptor beta chains originate from one sample sequenced in a study of human T cells and chemical hapten exposure. The time point is: patch test 1, 2 weeks after DPC sensitization. Regarding treatment: therapeutic diphenylcyclopropenone sensitization with weekly scalp DPC. A single record per CDR3 protein comes from TCRdb applying MiXCR to the RACE reads. The sample includes 70,000 to 75,000 distinct CDR3 sequences, around a third of them seen just once. Here the sequenced sample was whole blood, taken in connection with sensitization to the hapten diphenylcyclopropenone (DPC). The receptors were gathered from a man in his forties with alopecia areata. Some clones in this sample may be carry-over from other donors' samples.

This clonotype showed up many times. Here the CDR3 DNA reads TGTGCCAGCTCACCACTAGCGGGGAGCACAGATACGCAGTATTTT. It encodes CASSPLAGSTDTQYF. The chain is built from TRBV18 and TRBJ2-3; TRBD2 matches at 8 bases. This CDR3 contains 15 residues. V lost 1 base and J lost 0; bases outside the gene matches: 0. CDR1 is KGHSH and CDR2 is LQKENI in the germline V gene.

This clonotype was counted only a few times. The gene calls are TRBV20-1 and TRBJ2-3; 9 bases align to TRBD1. V dropped 0 bases and J dropped 1; count of bases not matched to a gene: 5. Germline assignment: CDR1 DFQATT and CDR2 SNEGSKA (reference sequence). This CDR3 is 16 amino acids long. CDR3 nucleotide sequence: TGCAGTGCTAGAGACCCTTGGACAGGGGGCACAGATACGCAGTATTTT. The encoded protein is CSARDPWTGGTDTQYF.

The chain couples TRBV4-3 to TRBJ2-4; D uncertain. Trimming took 0 bases from V and 0 from J, leaving 6 bases between them. The CDR3 contains 15 residues. Germline lookup yields CDR1 LGHNA and CDR2 YSLEER. CDR3 loop: CASSQEAEAKNIQYF. For the CDR3, the DNA is TGCGCCAGCAGCCAAGAAGCTGAAGCCAAAAACATTCAGTACTTC.

This clonotype was counted between two and nine times. This rearrangement joins TRBV4-1 to TRBJ2-5; unclear D gene. The CDR3 sequence is 14 residues long. The germline V and J ends were trimmed by 0 bases and 2 bases, with 7 bases remaining between them. The germline V gene has CDR1 MGHRA and CDR2 YSYEKL. The CDR3 spells CASSQDDTQETQYF. The DNA for the CDR3 is TGCGCCAGCAGCCAAGATGACACTCAAGAGACCCAGTACTTC.

This clonotype was picked up a small number of times. V is TRBV6-1 and J is TRBJ2-7, with D perhaps TRBD2 (5 bases). V lost 3 bases and J 5 bases, leaving 11 bases between the germline ends. CDR3 size: 13 residues. Germline lookup yields CDR1 MNHNS and CDR2 SASEGT. The CDR3 is CASSDLGDNEQYF. The CDR3 nucleotides read TGTGCCAGCAGTGATTTGGGAGATAACGAGCAGTACTTC.

The chain couples TRBV20-1 to TRBJ2-1, with D hard to call. Trimming removed 2 bases from V and 0 bases from J, with 8 bases in between. The CDR3 loop spans 14 amino acids. Germline CDR1 reads DFQATT; CDR2 reads SNEGSKA (reference sequence). Written as DNA, the CDR3 is TGCAGTGCTAGACGCGGTGACTCCTACAATGAGCAGTTCTTC. It codes for CSARRGDSYNEQFF.

This clonotype was detected ten times or more. This chain connects TRBV6-2 or TRBV6-3 to TRBJ1-1, with D uncertain. Trimming shortened V by 6 bases and J by 1 base, and 15 bases separated the two germline ends. The germline V gene encodes CDR1 MNHEY and CDR2 SVGEGT. The CDR3 contains 15 residues. This CDR3 is CASRRPVGKNTEAFF. The CDR3 DNA sequence: TGTGCCAGCAGACGACCGGTAGGGAAGAACACTGAAGCTTTCTTT.

V is TRBV29-1 and J is TRBJ2-1; 11 bases match TRBD2. CDR1 is SQVTM, CDR2 ANQGSEA, per germline. The CDR3 totals 15 residues. Trimming at V came to 4 bases and at J to 6 bases, leaving 8 bases not matched to a gene. CDR3 loop: CSVVPGTSGFNEQFF. The CDR3, as DNA: TGCAGCGTTGTCCCCGGGACTAGCGGCTTCAATGAGCAGTTCTTC.

This clonotype was picked up many times. J is TRBJ2-7 and V is TRBV20-1; TRBD1 is a possible D gene (6 bases). Trimming stripped 2 bases from V and 0 bases from J, with 17 bases between. The CDR3 loop spans 16 amino acids. Germline V gene sequence: CDR1 DFQATT, CDR2 SNEGSKA (reference sequence). The CDR3 loop is CSARRWDTFPSYEQYF. The CDR3 coding sequence is TGCAGTGCTAGACGTTGGGACACCTTCCCCTCCTACGAGCAGTACTTC.